This T cell receptor beta chain was obtained from a study of Graves' ophthalmopathy and Graves' hyperthyroidism. This clonotype was detected ten times or more. TCR beta CDR3 amplification used RNA transcripts. A first-round RT-PCR used HTBI primers, followed by a second-round multiplex PCR. TCRdb itself ran the multiplex PCR reads through MiXCR, one entry per CDR3 protein. The top ten clones hold 5.8% of a sample with roughly 160,000 distinct CDR3 sequences, under 40% of them seen once. The CDR3 loop spans 13 amino acids. V was shortened by 2 bases and J by 5 bases, with 10 bases between the two germline ends.

Sequencing was carried out using peripheral blood. This sequence originates from a woman aged 40 to 49 with Graves' ophthalmopathy. The V gene is TRBV12-3 or TRBV12-4, the J gene TRBJ2-7, with D unclear. In DNA form, the CDR3 reads TGTGCCAGCAGTTTACATACAGTCAACGAGCAGTACTTC. Its translation is CASSLHTVNEQYF.